The TCR beta chain described here comes from a study of vaccination and CD4 T cells after COVID-19. Regarding treatment: roughly nine-day PBMC culture with coronavirus spike peptide pools or control peptides (ViraFEST assay). Looked up from germline, CDR1 is LNHDA and CDR2 is SQIVND (reference sequence). V lost 4 bases and J lost 7, with 22 bases in between. The CDR3 loop spans 16 amino acids. The Oncomine TCR Beta short-read assay was applied to DNA of cultured CD4+ T cells. In TCRdb, the PCR reads were re-called with MiXCR into one record per CDR3 protein. This sample carries 15,000 to 20,000 distinct CDR3 sequences, roughly three fifths of them seen once, and the ten largest clones take 9.5% to 13%. About this clonotype: Its antigen is not known.

The chain combines TRBV19 with TRBJ1-1; D uncertain. The receptor comes from a human donor who had recovered from COVID-19. Material for sequencing was CD4+ T cells from blood, cultured in vitro. This CDR3 reads CASSNRPAVEVGEAFF. DNA of the CDR3: TGTGCCAGTAGTAATCGCCCCGCCGTGGAAGTAGGTGAAGCTTTCTTT.